This record concerns one T cell receptor (delta chain) sequence. Its antigen remains unidentified. A single base is all that separates this from a far larger clone, so a read error is likely. The data originate from a study of gamma-delta T cells after stem cell transplantation listed by TCRdb under 2016. Library construction relied on RT-PCR. The data were produced on an Illumina MiSeq. TCRdb reanalyzed the public reads with the CATT caller, and identical DNA sequences were merged afterwards. Recorded for this sample are 1,600 or so delta-chain clones; approximately 7.5% of them occurred a single time. Together, the top ten hold about 49% of the sample. The receptor comes from a human donor. It is not recorded whose cells these are; they may come from a transplant donor. Material for sequencing was gamma-delta T cells.

The CDR3 here reads CARDGVGGDKLIF. The nucleotides are TGTGCCCGTGACGGGGTTGGGGGCGATAAACTCATCTTT. The receptor chain draws on TRDV2 and TRDJ1; TRDD3 might be the D gene, on 6 matching bases. Taken from cysteine to phenylalanine, the CDR3 has 13 residues. Of all the DNA, just the CDR3 is kept, 39 bases in frame from base 1. CDR1 and CDR2, looked up from the germline V gene, are GEAIGNYY and EKD.